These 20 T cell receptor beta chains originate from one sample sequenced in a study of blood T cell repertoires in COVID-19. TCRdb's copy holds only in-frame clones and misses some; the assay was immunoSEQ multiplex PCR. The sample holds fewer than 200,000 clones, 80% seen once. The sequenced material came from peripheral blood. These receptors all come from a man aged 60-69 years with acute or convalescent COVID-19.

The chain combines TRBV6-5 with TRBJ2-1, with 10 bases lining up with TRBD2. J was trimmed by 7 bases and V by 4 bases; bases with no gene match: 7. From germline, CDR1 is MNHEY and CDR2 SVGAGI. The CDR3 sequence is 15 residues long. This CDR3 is CASSSLAGAYNEQFF. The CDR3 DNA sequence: TGTGCCAGCAGTTCCCTAGCGGGAGCGTATAATGAGCAGTTCTTC.

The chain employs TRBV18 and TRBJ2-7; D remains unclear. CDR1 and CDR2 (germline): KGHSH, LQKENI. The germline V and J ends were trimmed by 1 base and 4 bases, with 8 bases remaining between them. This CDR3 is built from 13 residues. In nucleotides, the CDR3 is TGTGCCAGCTCACCACAAGACATTTACGAGCAGTACTTC. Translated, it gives CASSPQDIYEQYF.

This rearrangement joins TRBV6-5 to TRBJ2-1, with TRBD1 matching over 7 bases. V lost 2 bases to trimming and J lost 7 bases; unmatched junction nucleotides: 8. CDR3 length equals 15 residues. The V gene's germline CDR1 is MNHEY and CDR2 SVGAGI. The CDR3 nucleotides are TGTGCCAGCAGTTACGCCCGACAGGGCTGGAATGAGCAGTTCTTC. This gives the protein CASSYARQGWNEQFF.

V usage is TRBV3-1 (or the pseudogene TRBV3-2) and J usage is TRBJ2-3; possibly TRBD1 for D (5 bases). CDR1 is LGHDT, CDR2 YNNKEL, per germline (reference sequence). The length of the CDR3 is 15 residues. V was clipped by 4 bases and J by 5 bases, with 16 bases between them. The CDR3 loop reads CASSRNSQGKDTQYF. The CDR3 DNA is TGTGCCAGCAGCCGAAATAGTCAGGGAAAAGATACGCAGTATTTT.

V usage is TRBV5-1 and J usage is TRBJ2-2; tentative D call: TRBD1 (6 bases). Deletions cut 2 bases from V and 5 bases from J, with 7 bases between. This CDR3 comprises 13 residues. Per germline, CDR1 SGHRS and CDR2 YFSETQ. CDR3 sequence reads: CASSFQGTGELFF. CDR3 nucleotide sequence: TGCGCCAGCAGCTTCCAGGGGACCGGGGAGCTGTTTTTT.

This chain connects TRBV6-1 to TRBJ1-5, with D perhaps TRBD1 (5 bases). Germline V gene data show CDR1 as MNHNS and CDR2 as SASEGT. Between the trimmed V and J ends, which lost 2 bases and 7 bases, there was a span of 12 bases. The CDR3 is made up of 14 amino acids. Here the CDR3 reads CASSENKGPQPQHF. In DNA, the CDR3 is TGTGCCAGCAGTGAAAATAAGGGGCCGCAGCCCCAGCATTTT.

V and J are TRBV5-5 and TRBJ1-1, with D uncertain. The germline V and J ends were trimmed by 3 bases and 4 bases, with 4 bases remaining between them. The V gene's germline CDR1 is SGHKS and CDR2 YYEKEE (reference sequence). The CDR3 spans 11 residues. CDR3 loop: CASSSLTEAFF. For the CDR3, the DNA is TGTGCCAGCAGCTCCCTCACTGAAGCTTTCTTT.

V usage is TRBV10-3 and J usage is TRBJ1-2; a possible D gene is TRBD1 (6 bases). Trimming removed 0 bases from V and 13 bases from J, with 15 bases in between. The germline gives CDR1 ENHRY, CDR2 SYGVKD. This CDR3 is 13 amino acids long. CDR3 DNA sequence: TGTGCCATCAGTGAGTCGTGGACAGTCGTGACCACCTTC. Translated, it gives CAISESWTVVTTF.

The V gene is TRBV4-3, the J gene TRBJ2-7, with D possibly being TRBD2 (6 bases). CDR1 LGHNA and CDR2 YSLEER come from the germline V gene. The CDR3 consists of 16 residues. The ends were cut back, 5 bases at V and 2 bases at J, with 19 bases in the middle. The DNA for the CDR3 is TGCGCCAGCAGCGAGCAACTTCAGGGAGGCGCCTACGAGCAGTACTTC. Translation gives CASSEQLQGGAYEQYF.

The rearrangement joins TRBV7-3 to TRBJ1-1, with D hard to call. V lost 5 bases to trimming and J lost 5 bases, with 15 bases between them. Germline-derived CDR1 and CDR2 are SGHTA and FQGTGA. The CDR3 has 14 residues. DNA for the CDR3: TGTGCCAGCAGCCCCCGATCGGGAGGTACTGAAGCTTTCTTT. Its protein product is CASSPRSGGTEAFF.

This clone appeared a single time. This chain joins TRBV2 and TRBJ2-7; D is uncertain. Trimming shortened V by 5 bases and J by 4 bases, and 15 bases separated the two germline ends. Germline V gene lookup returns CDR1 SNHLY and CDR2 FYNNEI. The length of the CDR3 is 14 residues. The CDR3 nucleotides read TGTGCCAGCAGTCGTAAAGAAAATCGGTACGAGCAGTACTTC. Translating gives CASSRKENRYEQYF.

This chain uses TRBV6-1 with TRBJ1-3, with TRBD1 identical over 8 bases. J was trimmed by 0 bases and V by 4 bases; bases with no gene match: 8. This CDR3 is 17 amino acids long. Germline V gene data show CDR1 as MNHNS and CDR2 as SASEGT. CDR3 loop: CASSGPRTGTSGNTIYF. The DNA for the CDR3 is TGTGCCAGCAGTGGACCACGGACAGGGACCTCTGGAAACACCATATATTTT.

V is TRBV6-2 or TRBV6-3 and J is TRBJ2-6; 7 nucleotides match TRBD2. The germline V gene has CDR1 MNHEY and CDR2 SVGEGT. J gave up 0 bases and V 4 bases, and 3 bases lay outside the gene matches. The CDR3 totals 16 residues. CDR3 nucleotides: TGTGCCAGCAGTTGGGGGGGGAACTCTGGGGCCAACGTCCTGACTTTC. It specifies CASSWGGNSGANVLTF.

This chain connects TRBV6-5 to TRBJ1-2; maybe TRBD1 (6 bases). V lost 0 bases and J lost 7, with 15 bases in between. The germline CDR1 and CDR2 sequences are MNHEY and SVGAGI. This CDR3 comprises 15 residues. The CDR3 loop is CASSYSDSLDGGYTF. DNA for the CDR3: TGTGCCAGCAGTTACTCGGACAGTTTGGACGGTGGCTACACCTTC.

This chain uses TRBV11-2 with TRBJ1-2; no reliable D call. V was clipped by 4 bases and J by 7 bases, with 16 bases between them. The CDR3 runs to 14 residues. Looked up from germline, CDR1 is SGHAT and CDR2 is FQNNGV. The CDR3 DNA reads TGTGCCAGCAGCTCCCTGATCGGCCGAGGTGGCTACACCTTC. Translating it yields CASSSLIGRGGYTF.

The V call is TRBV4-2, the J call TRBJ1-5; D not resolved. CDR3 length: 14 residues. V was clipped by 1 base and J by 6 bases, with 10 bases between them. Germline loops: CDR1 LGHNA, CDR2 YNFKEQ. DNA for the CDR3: TGTGCCAGCAGCCAAGCCGGAGGTGTTCAGCCCCAGCATTTT. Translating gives CASSQAGGVQPQHF.

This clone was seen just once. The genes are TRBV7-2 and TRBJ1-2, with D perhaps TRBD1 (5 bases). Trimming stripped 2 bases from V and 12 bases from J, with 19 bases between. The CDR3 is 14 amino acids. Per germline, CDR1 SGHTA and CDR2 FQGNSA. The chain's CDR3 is CASSLFYGRGGHTF. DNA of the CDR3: TGTGCCAGCAGCTTATTTTATGGTAGGGGAGGCCACACCTTC.

CDR3 protein: CASSQVITGIVPSPLHF. Here the CDR3 DNA reads TGCGCCAGCAGCCAAGTAATAACAGGGATTGTACCTTCACCCCTCCACTTT. The chain employs TRBV4-3 and TRBJ1-6; tentatively, D is TRBD1 (6 bases). Germline V gives CDR1 LGHNA, CDR2 YSLEER. The V end lost 1 base, the J end lost 9 bases, and 19 bases lay between the germline ends. CDR3 length: 17 amino acids.

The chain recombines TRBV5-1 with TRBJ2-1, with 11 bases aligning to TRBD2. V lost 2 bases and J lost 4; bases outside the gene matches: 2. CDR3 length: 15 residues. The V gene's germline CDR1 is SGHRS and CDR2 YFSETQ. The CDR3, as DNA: TGCGCCAGCAGCTTACTAGCGGGGGCTTACAATGAGCAGTTCTTC. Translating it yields CASSLLAGAYNEQFF.

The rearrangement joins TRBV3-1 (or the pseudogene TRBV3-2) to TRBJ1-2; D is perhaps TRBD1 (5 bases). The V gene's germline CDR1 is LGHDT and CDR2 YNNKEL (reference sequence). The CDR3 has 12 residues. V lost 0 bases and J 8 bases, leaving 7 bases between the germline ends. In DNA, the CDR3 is TGTGCCAGCAGCCAAGAGCAGGGCGGCTACACCTTC. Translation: CASSQEQGGYTF.